Listed below are T cell receptor beta chains from one sample, sequenced in a study of blood T cell repertoires in COVID-19. TCRdb's table, derived via immunoSEQ multiplex PCR, lists solely in-frame clones and lacks some. Of about 140,000 clones in the sample, approximately 90% were seen once. The material sequenced was peripheral blood. The receptors shown here come from a woman older than 75 with acute or convalescent COVID-19. CDR3s include the opening cysteine and the closing phenylalanine or tryptophan. A D gene is named only where the DNA matches it firmly. Clone size, where shown, is once, few, many, or a class for clones that have expanded.

abundance: -
d_gene: TRBD1
v_gene: TRBV5-1
j_gene: TRBJ1-2
CDR3nt: TGCGCCAGCTCCACCACAGGGGGCAGGTATGGCTACACCTTC
CDR3aa: CASSTTGGRYGYTF

abundance: -
d_gene: -
v_gene: TRBV5-1
j_gene: TRBJ1-3
CDR3nt: TGCGCCAGCAGCCTGACAGAGACTCTTGGAAACACCATATATTTT
CDR3aa: CASSLTETLGNTIYF

abundance: -
d_gene: TRBD1
v_gene: TRBV9
j_gene: TRBJ2-2
CDR3nt: TGTGCCAGCAGCCCGAGCGGACAGGGGTACACCGGGGAGCTGTTTTTT
CDR3aa: CASSPSGQGYTGELFF

abundance: -
d_gene: -
v_gene: TRBV19
j_gene: TRBJ1-1
CDR3nt: TGTGCCAGTAGTCCAATAGGGGTATTCGACACTGAAGCTTTCTTT
CDR3aa: CASSPIGVFDTEAFF

abundance: -
d_gene: TRBD2
v_gene: TRBV7-2
j_gene: TRBJ2-1
CDR3nt: TGTGCCAGCAGCTTAGGGGCCCTAGCGGGGGCCGGGAAATCTGAGCAGTTCTTC
CDR3aa: CASSLGALAGAGKSEQFF

abundance: -
d_gene: TRBD1
v_gene: TRBV7-2
j_gene: TRBJ1-1
CDR3nt: TGTGCCAGCAGCTCAACCGGGACAGGGAAATCAGCTTTCTTT
CDR3aa: CASSSTGTGKSAFF

abundance: -
d_gene: -
v_gene: TRBV27
j_gene: TRBJ2-7
CDR3nt: TGTGCCAGCAGTTTATTGGGGCAGTCTTCTTTCGAGCAGTACTTC
CDR3aa: CASSLLGQSSFEQYF

abundance: -
d_gene: -
v_gene: TRBV6-5
j_gene: TRBJ2-1
CDR3nt: TGTGCCAGCAGTCGTTACAATGAGCAGTTCTTC
CDR3aa: CASSRYNEQFF

abundance: -
d_gene: -
v_gene: TRBV2
j_gene: TRBJ1-2
CDR3nt: TGTGCCAGCAGTGGCCTAGGCGGCAGGGTCAAAAATGGCTACACCTTC
CDR3aa: CASSGLGGRVKNGYTF

abundance: -
d_gene: TRBD2
v_gene: TRBV6-6
j_gene: TRBJ2-1
CDR3nt: TGTGCCAGCAGCCAAGCGGGGGAGCAGTTCTTC
CDR3aa: CASSQAGEQFF

abundance: once
d_gene: -
v_gene: TRBV3-1/TRBV3-2
j_gene: TRBJ1-1
CDR3nt: TGTGCCAGCAGCCAACAACACACAGGGCGTGTGACTGAAGCTTTCTTT
CDR3aa: CASSQQHTGRVTEAFF

abundance: -
d_gene: TRBD1
v_gene: TRBV6-1
j_gene: TRBJ2-2
CDR3nt: TGTGCCAGCAGTGATCTCCCCGCCGGGACAGTGGTCGGGGAGCTGTTTTTT
CDR3aa: CASSDLPAGTVVGELFF

abundance: -
d_gene: TRBD2
v_gene: TRBV5-1
j_gene: TRBJ2-5
CDR3nt: TGCGCCAGCAGCTTGGCTAGCGGGGTCCAAGAGACCCAGTACTTC
CDR3aa: CASSLASGVQETQYF

abundance: -
d_gene: TRBD1
v_gene: TRBV18
j_gene: TRBJ1-1
CDR3nt: TGTGCCAGCTCACCATGGACAGGGGGGGAGAACACTGAAGCTTTCTTT
CDR3aa: CASSPWTGGENTEAFF

abundance: -
d_gene: TRBD1
v_gene: TRBV6-6
j_gene: TRBJ1-4
CDR3nt: TGTGCCAGCAGTTATTACGGACAGGGTAATGAAAAACTGTTTTTT
CDR3aa: CASSYYGQGNEKLFF

abundance: -
d_gene: -
v_gene: TRBV7-9
j_gene: TRBJ1-2
CDR3nt: TGTGCCAGCAGCTTAACGGAGGTATATGGCTACACCTTC
CDR3aa: CASSLTEVYGYTF

abundance: -
d_gene: TRBD1
v_gene: TRBV4-1
j_gene: TRBJ2-3
CDR3nt: TGCGCCAGCAGCCAAGGCCCCGGACAGGGCGGATTCCGAGATACGCAGTATTTT
CDR3aa: CASSQGPGQGGFRDTQYF

abundance: -
d_gene: -
v_gene: TRBV5-5
j_gene: TRBJ2-4
CDR3nt: TGTGCCAGCAGCTACGGTAAAGCCAAAAACATTCAGTACTTC
CDR3aa: CASSYGKAKNIQYF

abundance: -
d_gene: -
v_gene: TRBV7-8
j_gene: TRBJ1-1
CDR3nt: TGTGCCAGCAGCTCCCAATCGAACACTGAAGCTTTCTTT
CDR3aa: CASSSQSNTEAFF

abundance: -
d_gene: -
v_gene: TRBV2
j_gene: TRBJ1-3
CDR3nt: TGTGCCAGCAGTGACTACACGGGAGGCTCTGGAAACACCATATATTTT
CDR3aa: CASSDYTGGSGNTIYF

abundance: -
d_gene: -
v_gene: TRBV7-2
j_gene: TRBJ2-5
CDR3nt: TGTGCCAGCAGCTCCCCAGCGGGTAGCCAAGAGACCCAGTACTTC
CDR3aa: CASSSPAGSQETQYF

abundance: -
d_gene: TRBD1
v_gene: TRBV5-1
j_gene: TRBJ2-4
CDR3nt: TGCGCCAGCAGCGCTGTTAGGACAGGAGCAGCCAAAAACATTCAGTACTTC
CDR3aa: CASSAVRTGAAKNIQYF

abundance: -
d_gene: -
v_gene: TRBV19
j_gene: TRBJ1-6
CDR3nt: TGTGCCAGTAGTATGGGGGGAAGCTCCTATAATTCACCCCTCCACTTT
CDR3aa: CASSMGGSSYNSPLHF

abundance: -
d_gene: TRBD1
v_gene: TRBV29-1
j_gene: TRBJ2-7
CDR3nt: TGCAGCGTAGTTGCCGGGACAGGGCAGGGTTACGAGCAGTACTTC
CDR3aa: CSVVAGTGQGYEQYF

abundance: once
d_gene: TRBD1
v_gene: TRBV18
j_gene: TRBJ2-1
CDR3nt: TGTGCCAGCTCACCGGGACAGGGTCACTACAATGAGCAGTTCTTC
CDR3aa: CASSPGQGHYNEQFF

abundance: -
d_gene: -
v_gene: TRBV5-8
j_gene: TRBJ1-1
CDR3nt: TGTGCCAGCAGCCTCTTGCCTACTGGAGCTTTCTTT
CDR3aa: CASSLLPTGAFF

abundance: -
d_gene: TRBD2
v_gene: TRBV5-1
j_gene: TRBJ2-5
CDR3nt: TGCGCCAGCAGCTTGGGACTAGCGGGGAGCGAAGAGACCCAGTACTTC
CDR3aa: CASSLGLAGSEETQYF

abundance: -
d_gene: TRBD1
v_gene: TRBV4-2
j_gene: TRBJ1-2
CDR3nt: TGTGCCAGCCACGGGACAGGGAAATCTGATGGCTACACCTTC
CDR3aa: CASHGTGKSDGYTF

abundance: -
d_gene: -
v_gene: TRBV19
j_gene: TRBJ2-5
CDR3nt: TGTGCCAGTAGCCGAGGAGATACGGGGGAGACCCAGTACTTC
CDR3aa: CASSRGDTGETQYF

abundance: -
d_gene: TRBD1
v_gene: TRBV6-1
j_gene: TRBJ2-1
CDR3nt: TGTGCCAGCAGTACAGGGGTGGTGGTTGTGGATGAGCAGTTCTTC
CDR3aa: CASSTGVVVVDEQFF

abundance: -
d_gene: -
v_gene: TRBV30
j_gene: TRBJ1-2
CDR3nt: TGTGCCTGGAATGGGCAGTCTAACTATGGCTACACCTTC
CDR3aa: CAWNGQSNYGYTF

abundance: -
d_gene: TRBD1
v_gene: TRBV18
j_gene: TRBJ2-7
CDR3nt: TGTGCCAGCTCACCTTCGACAGGGCCGTTGTACGAGCAGTACTTC
CDR3aa: CASSPSTGPLYEQYF

abundance: -
d_gene: -
v_gene: TRBV19
j_gene: TRBJ1-5
CDR3nt: TGTGCCAGCAATGGCCTGAGGGGGAATCAGCCCCAGCATTTT
CDR3aa: CASNGLRGNQPQHF

abundance: -
d_gene: TRBD1
v_gene: TRBV27
j_gene: TRBJ1-5
CDR3nt: TGTGCCAGCAGTATATCTTCCCCGGGACAGGGAAAGCCCCAGCATTTT
CDR3aa: CASSISSPGQGKPQHF

abundance: -
d_gene: -
v_gene: TRBV7-2
j_gene: TRBJ2-1
CDR3nt: TGTGCCAGCAGCTTAGACCGGGAGAGCCATGAGCAGTTCTTC
CDR3aa: CASSLDRESHEQFF

abundance: -
d_gene: -
v_gene: TRBV5-1
j_gene: TRBJ1-1
CDR3nt: TGCGCCAGCAGCTTGTCTCCAGGGGCTCTTGAAGCTTTCTTT
CDR3aa: CASSLSPGALEAFF

abundance: -
d_gene: TRBD1
v_gene: TRBV30
j_gene: TRBJ1-6
CDR3nt: TGTGCCTGGAGTCCGGGACAGTCCTTCTATAATTCACCCCTCCACTTT
CDR3aa: CAWSPGQSFYNSPLHF

abundance: -
d_gene: -
v_gene: TRBV2
j_gene: TRBJ1-2
CDR3nt: TGTGCCAACTCGGACAGAAACTATGGCTACACCTTC
CDR3aa: CANSDRNYGYTF

abundance: -
d_gene: TRBD2
v_gene: TRBV30
j_gene: TRBJ2-1
CDR3nt: TGTGCCTGGAGTGTCCTAGGAGGGACTAGCGACTACAATGAGCAGTTCTTC
CDR3aa: CAWSVLGGTSDYNEQFF

abundance: -
d_gene: TRBD1
v_gene: TRBV5-1
j_gene: TRBJ2-7
CDR3nt: TGCGCCAGCAGCTACCGGACCGGGACAGCGGACTACGAGCAGTACTTC
CDR3aa: CASSYRTGTADYEQYF